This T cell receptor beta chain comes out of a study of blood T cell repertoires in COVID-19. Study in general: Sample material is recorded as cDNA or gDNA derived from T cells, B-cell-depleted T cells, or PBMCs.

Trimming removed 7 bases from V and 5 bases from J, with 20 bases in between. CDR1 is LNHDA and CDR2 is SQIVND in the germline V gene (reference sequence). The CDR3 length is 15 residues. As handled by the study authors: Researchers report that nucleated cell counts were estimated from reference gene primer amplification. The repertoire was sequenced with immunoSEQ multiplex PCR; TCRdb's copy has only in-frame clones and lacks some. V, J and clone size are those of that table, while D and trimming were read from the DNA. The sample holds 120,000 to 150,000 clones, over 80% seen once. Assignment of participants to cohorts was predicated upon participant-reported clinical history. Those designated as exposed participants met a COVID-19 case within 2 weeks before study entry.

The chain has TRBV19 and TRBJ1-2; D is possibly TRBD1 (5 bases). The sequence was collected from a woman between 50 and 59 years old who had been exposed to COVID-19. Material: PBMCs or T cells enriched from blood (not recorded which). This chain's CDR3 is CASTPMAGPAYGYTF. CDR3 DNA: TGTGCCAGTACCCCTATGGCGGGACCAGCTTATGGCTACACCTTC.